The 8 T cell receptor beta chains presented below share a single source sample, sequenced in a study of spatial heterogeneity in lung cancer. TCRdb fed the 5' RACE reads into MiXCR, producing one record per CDR3 protein. This table has 4,000 or so distinct CDR3 sequences, approximately 24% appearing once. The time point: blood at routine non-recurrence follow-up after resection. Here the sequenced sample was PBMCs, taken at follow-up. The receptors were gathered from a male donor with early-stage non-small cell lung cancer.

This clonotype is labeled medium-sized (0.01 to 0.1%). This chain joins TRBV20-1 and TRBJ2-5; 7 nucleotides match TRBD2. The V gene's germline CDR1 is DFQATT and CDR2 SNEGSKA (reference sequence). There are 13 residues in the CDR3. Unmatched junction bases numbered 6, after V lost 3 bases and J lost 5 bases. CDR3 sequence: CSARSGAPETQYF. The CDR3 nucleotides read TGCAGTGCTAGGAGCGGGGCCCCGGAGACCCAGTACTTC.

In its sample, this clonotype was seen a few times. V and J are TRBV10-1 and TRBJ1-4, with D maybe TRBD1 (6 bases). Deletions cut 4 bases from V and 7 bases from J, with 13 bases between. Germline V gives CDR1 WNHNN, CDR2 SYGVQD (reference sequence). This CDR3 spans 14 amino acids. In DNA, the CDR3 is TGCGCCAGCAGTGTTTCAGGGGATGGTGAAAAACTGTTTTTT. Translated: CASSVSGDGEKLFF.

Relative to its sample, this clonotype is large. V is TRBV6-6 and J is TRBJ2-7; 11 bases align to TRBD2. CDR3 length: 14 residues. Germline V gene lookup returns CDR1 MNHNY and CDR2 SVGAGI (reference sequence). With V trimmed by 6 bases and J by 4 bases, 5 bases remained unmatched. The CDR3 region is CASSRGTSGYEQYF. The CDR3 nucleotides read TGTGCCAGCAGCCGAGGGACTAGCGGATACGAGCAGTACTTC.

The table lists this clonotype with a few counts. The chain joins TRBV24-1 to TRBJ1-5; D is ambiguous. Germline CDR1 and CDR2: KGHDR and SFDVKD. This CDR3 contains 13 residues. V was clipped by 7 bases and J by 0 bases, with 6 bases between them. The CDR3 is CATSAHSNQPQHF. In nucleotides, the CDR3 is TGTGCCACCAGCGCCCATAGCAATCAGCCCCAGCATTTT.

This clonotype was seen more than once but under ten times. The chain couples TRBV4-1 to TRBJ1-5; the match to TRBD1 covers 8 bases. Germline V lookup: CDR1 MGHRA, CDR2 YSYEKL. This CDR3 is 15 amino acids long. J was trimmed by 6 bases and V by 3 bases; bases with no gene match: 7. CDR3 in DNA: TGCGCCAGCAGCCACCAGGACAGGGAGGCTCAGCCCCAGCATTTT. Its translation is CASSHQDREAQPQHF.

This clonotype was seen a few times. The chain has TRBV12-3 or TRBV12-4 and TRBJ2-3; tentatively, D is TRBD1 (6 bases). The CDR3 extends over 15 amino acids. V was cut by 6 bases and J by 1 base, with 14 bases left in between. CDR3 loop: CASSLNRDGTDTQYF. The CDR3 DNA is TGTGCCAGCAGCCTGAACAGGGATGGCACAGATACGCAGTATTTT.

Relative to its sample, this clonotype is medium-sized. The chain carries TRBV9 and TRBJ2-7, with 8 bases matching TRBD2. CDR1 and CDR2 (germline): SGDLS, YYNGEE. The length of the CDR3 is 15 residues. The trim removed 2 bases at V and 2 bases at J, leaving 6 bases unmatched. The CDR3 nucleotides are TGTGCCAGCAGCGTGGACGGGAGGGTTACCTACGAGCAGTACTTC. This codes for CASSVDGRVTYEQYF.

The chain recombines TRBV7-9 with TRBJ2-1; TRBD2 agrees at 7 bases. V dropped 2 bases and J dropped 6; count of bases not matched to a gene: 7. CDR1 is SEHNR, CDR2 FQNEAQ, per germline (reference sequence). This CDR3 spans 15 amino acids. DNA of the CDR3: TGTGCCAGCAGCTTAATAGCTGGGAGGGGCAATGAGCAGTTCTTC. Protein sequence: CASSLIAGRGNEQFF.